This T cell receptor (beta chain) appears in the sequencing data of a study of OX40 agonist ivuxolimab in advanced cancers. Findings of the study overall: At 0.1 to 3.0 mg/kg and by week 6, clonal expansion occurred in CD4+ and CD8+ blood T cells.

Turning to this clone: Antigen specificity is unknown.

Using immunoSEQ multiplex PCR, the repertoire was profiled, and TCRdb retains in-frame clones only, with some absent. The sample has some 100,000 clones, under 85% seen once. Here the sequenced sample was CD4+ or CD8+ T cells sorted from blood, taken in a trial of the OX40 agonist ivuxolimab. The sequence derives from an adult with an advanced solid tumor such as melanoma, head and neck, liver or kidney cancer.

CDR3 amino acids: CASSTDRDPWNIQYF. CDR3 nucleotides: TGTGCCAGCAGTACCGACAGGGATCCGTGGAACATTCAGTACTTC. The chain employs TRBV27 and TRBJ2-4, with 7 bases aligning to TRBD1. This CDR3 region has 15 residues. Germline V CDR1 and CDR2: MNHEY, SMNVEV (reference sequence). V shed 5 bases, J shed 7 bases, and the junction held 11 bases outside the gene matches.